These T cell receptor beta chains were read from a single sample in a study of blood T cells in healthy people across ages. TCRdb independently ran MiXCR on the 5' RACE reads; one entry per CDR3 protein. The profile shows some 1.6 million distinct CDR3 sequences, 30% to 35% of them singletons. The sample consisted of blood. Receptors were obtained from a woman younger than 45 in good health. The CDR3 runs from the conserved cysteine through the conserved F or W. D genes are given only for firm matches. Clone size is not always given. Where it is, it says once, few, many or a class for expanded clones.

j_call cdr3_length v_call d_call clone_size cdr3_nt cdr3_aa
TRBJ2-3 18 TRBV7-3 TRBD2 NA TGTGCCAGCAGCCCCATGGGGCCTAGCGGGGGAGAGTCAGATACGCAGTATTTT CASSPMGPSGGESDTQYF
TRBJ2-1 14 TRBV29-1 TRBD1 many TGCAGCGTCCCCCTCGGGACAGGGGTAGGAGAGCAGTTCTTC CSVPLGTGVGEQFF
TRBJ1-6 17 TRBV20-1 NA NA TGCAGTGCTAGAGATCTTTGGGGCGCCGGGCGGAATTCACCCCTCCACTTT CSARDLWGAGRNSPLHF
TRBJ2-1 15 TRBV7-9 TRBD2 NA TGTGCCAGCAGCGCAAAGCGGGGGGGCAAGGATGAGCAGTTCTTC CASSAKRGGKDEQFF
TRBJ2-7 15 TRBV7-3 NA NA TGTGCCAGCAGCGTCACGGGACGGGGCTCCTACGAGCAGTACTTC CASSVTGRGSYEQYF
TRBJ2-1 15 TRBV12-3/TRBV12-4 TRBD2 many TGTGCCAGCAGTTTAGACGGACTAGCCCGGGGAGAGCAGTTCTTC CASSLDGLARGEQFF
TRBJ2-7 14 TRBV20-1 NA few TGCAGTGCTAGTAGGCTAGGGCTTCTCGGCGAGCAGTACTTC CSASRLGLLGEQYF
TRBJ2-1 20 TRBV28 TRBD2 NA TGTGCCAGCAGTTTATGGGGAGGTAGCGGGAGGGCCAAGCGGGTGGATGAGCAGTTCTTC CASSLWGGSGRAKRVDEQFF
TRBJ2-1 16 TRBV11-3 NA NA TGTGCCAGCAGCCTGCGGAGGGCCGAGTACCGGAATGAGCAGTTCTTC CASSLRRAEYRNEQFF
TRBJ1-1 15 TRBV3-1 NA NA TGTGCCAGCAGCCAAGGTTGGGGGGGGATCACTGAAGCTTTCTTT CASSQGWGGITEAFF
TRBJ2-1 17 TRBV15 TRBD1 NA TGTGCCACCAGCAGAGGTACCCAACAGGGGCCTTACAATGAGCAGTTCTTC CATSRGTQQGPYNEQFF
TRBJ2-7 16 TRBV18 TRBD1 NA TGTGCCAGCTCACGCAAGGGACAGGGGGCTTTATACGAGCAGTACTTC CASSRKGQGALYEQYF
TRBJ2-1 14 TRBV29-1 NA many TGCAGCGTATCACACAGGGATCGGGGGGATGAGCAGTTCTTC CSVSHRDRGDEQFF
TRBJ1-2 13 TRBV20-1 NA few TGCAGTGCTACGTGGGGAGGGGAAGGTGGCTACACCTTC CSATWGGEGGYTF
TRBJ2-2 12 TRBV5-4 NA NA TGTGCCAGCAGCCAAATCACCGGGGAGCTGTTTTTT CASSQITGELFF
TRBJ2-1 18 TRBV20-1 TRBD2 NA TGCAGTGCTACTATAGCGGGAGGCACCTTTTCGCTTGTCAATGAGCAGTTCTTC CSATIAGGTFSLVNEQFF
TRBJ1-6 14 TRBV10-3 NA few TGTGCCACCAACGGGGGGTTCGGTAATTCACCCCTCCACTTT CATNGGFGNSPLHF
TRBJ1-4 16 TRBV29-1 NA NA TGCAGCGCTCTAGGGGGAACGATGGGGACTAATGAAAAACTGTTTTTT CSALGGTMGTNEKLFF
TRBJ1-6 13 TRBV10-2 NA NA TGCGCCACCGAGCCGGGGCAGAATTCACCCCTCCACTTT CATEPGQNSPLHF
TRBJ2-1 13 TRBV12-3/TRBV12-4 NA NA TGCGCCAGCAGGGAAAACGGGGACAATGAGCAGTTCTTC CASRENGDNEQFF
TRBJ2-7 12 TRBV29-1 NA few TGCAGCACTGGAGGGGGCCAATACGAGCAGTACTTC CSTGGGQYEQYF
TRBJ2-7 14 TRBV20-1 TRBD2 few TGCAGTGCTAGAGAGGGAGCGGGAGGATACGAGCAGTACTTC CSAREGAGGYEQYF
TRBJ2-7 14 TRBV7-9 TRBD1 NA TGTGCCAGCGCCGCCGGGACAGGGTCCTACGAGCAGTACTTC CASAAGTGSYEQYF
TRBJ2-3 14 TRBV6-5 NA few TGTGCCTCCTGGGACGGGAGAGGTAGAGATACGCAGTATTTT CASWDGRGRDTQYF
TRBJ2-1 11 TRBV20-1 NA NA TGCAGTGCTGGGAAGGAAAATGAGCAGTTCTTC CSAGKENEQFF
TRBJ2-1 12 TRBV10-3 NA many TGTGCCATCAGTGAGTCTGGTTTTGGGCAGTTCTTC CAISESGFGQFF
TRBJ1-2 14 TRBV20-1 TRBD1 NA TGCAGTGCTAGAGGACAGGGGGCACTGGATGGCTACACCTTC CSARGQGALDGYTF
TRBJ1-5 14 TRBV20-1 TRBD1 NA TGCAGTGCCACACAACACAGGGGCGATCAGCCCCAGCATTTT CSATQHRGDQPQHF
TRBJ2-3 17 TRBV4-1 TRBD2 NA TGCGCCAGCAGCCAAGAAGATAGCGGGGGTTACACAGATACGCAGTATTTT CASSQEDSGGYTDTQYF
TRBJ2-5 14 TRBV7-9 NA NA TGTGCCAGCACCCTAGGTAGCGAACTGGAGACCCAGTACTTC CASTLGSELETQYF